This entry is about one TCR beta chain. Which antigen it targets is not known. Base qualities are not recorded, but no much larger clone differs from it by a single base. This specimen comes from a study of cytomegalovirus exposure and HLA in healthy donors (dated by TCRdb to 2016 to 2017). With regard to the full study: An earlier analysis of roughly 610 of the donors reported 250 to 300 Gb of sequence data and 95 million to 130 million unique TCR beta sequences obtained from about 179 million T cells. An early release covering around 630 HLA-typed donors comprised about 300 gigabases of sequencing data and tens of millions of unique TCR sequences. Among the roughly 410 genotyped donors, more than 70% belonged to the genetic ancestry cluster associated with self-reported Caucasian donors. The study aimed to test whether signatures of past pathogen exposure could be identified by cataloging public T cell receptors. The study used immunosequencing to profile the T cell repertoires of around 600 subjects and linked those repertoires to cytomegalovirus serostatus. Along with the approximately 650-subject first cohort, a separate validation cohort of over a hundred different subjects was used. To predict cytomegalovirus infection status, the study brought together high-throughput TCR immunosequencing, statistical association of individual TCRs with disease status, and machine learning. To study patterns of TCR occurrence, a later analysis re-analyzed previously published TCR beta repertoires from around 660 donors and added high-resolution HLA genotyping. In the later analysis, no new phenotypic data were used to find candidate immune exposures; instead, reliance was placed on TCR beta sequences and their occurrence across donors. An earlier analysis of 450 to 750 of the donors used high-throughput TCR beta sequencing to judge whether each TCR beta V gene segment behaved as functional or pseudogenic. Donor age, sex, ethnicity and CMV serostatus were compiled together with the repertoire data. Genome-wide SNP genotypes for about three fifths of the roughly 700 donors were used in a later genetic analysis, which treated that subset as a discovery cohort. Every repertoire in the discovery cohort had been generated on one and the same sequencing platform. Both class I and class II loci were covered by HLA typing, at four-digit resolution. The number of typed donors differed by locus: about 620-640 for A, B, C, DRB1 and DQB1; about 520 for DQA1; 606 for DPA1; and some 450 for DPB1. About five DR-DQ haplotypes were handled as single units for association and clustering, since linkage in the cohort was strong. Across around 400 genotyped donors of the cohort, an average of approximately 240,000 unique TCR beta nucleotide sequences per donor were sequenced, and around 19% of those sequences were non-productive. Findings and caveats that apply to the study as a whole: Most TCR sequences were seen in very few donors, while some public TCRs were found in many individuals. In a later analysis, most CMV-associated TCR beta chains were found to appear HLA-restricted, with HLA associations seemingly driven largely by CMV exposure. At a false discovery rate of 0.05, a later analysis linked under 20,000 TCR beta sequences to specific HLA alleles. Compared with the roughly 710-donor mean, donors in an Asian-associated ancestry cluster had fewer N-insertions in productive TCRs, according to a later genetic analysis. Presence/absence analyses assumed roughly uniform sequencing depth across donors, an assumption that may not hold. Linkage disequilibrium might explain the correlated functional status among segregating V segments, but an unknown experimental factor could not be ruled out. Strong co-occurrence of HLA alleles, especially DR and DQ, made assigning TCR associations to individual alleles difficult. Some IMGT-functional V segments, including TRBV6-2 and TRBV6-3, could not be told apart with the 87-base-pair reads, so those segments were excluded. Because counts were too low, roughly 17 rarely observed V segments, including chromosome 9 orphons, were left out of the earlier analysis of 587 of the donors. A cluster of highly shared sequence variants was judged likely to be a technical artifact of the sequencing pipeline. In a later analysis, TCR association rates were found to vary across HLA loci, with the most associated TCRs seen for DRB1 alleles and the fewest for HLA-C alleles. A further reported finding was that TCR beta sequences accurately predicted the HLA-A and HLA-B alleles for most subjects in the first cohort. A later analysis found that HLA-associated TCR beta chains were more clonally expanded and had lower generation probabilities than equally common non-associated chains. According to the authors, the approach could potentially be generalized to other disease states and immunological phenotypes. In a later analysis, several top co-occurrence clusters were reported to appear linked to parvovirus B19, influenza, CMV and Epstein-Barr virus. In vitro tests confirmed that a few of the cytomegalovirus-associated TCR beta chains recognize cytomegalovirus antigens. The only immune exposure information available for the cohort was CMV serostatus. The classifier was reported to diagnose cytomegalovirus status with high specificity and sensitivity in both the original and validation cohorts. In an earlier analysis of fewer than 750 of the donors, most TCR beta V segments were observed in productive rearrangements about 87% or about 30% of the time, broadly matching IMGT annotations. Because some donors lacked HLA typing at each locus, the association tests relied only on the typed subset. A later genetic analysis associated a missense DCLRE1C variant with V-gene and J-gene trimming of TCR beta chains, and an independent cohort replicated the association. In this cohort, only TCR beta chains were sequenced, and detectable features were limited by the absence of alpha or paired-chain data. In the study, around 150 TCR beta chains were listed as associated with cytomegalovirus.

The cohort consisted of 666 healthy bone marrow donors. At the time of sampling, every cohort member was nominally healthy, though immune exposures that went unrecorded were likely present. The donor tested CMV seronegative, placing the donor among the 350 or so seronegative members of the cohort. A peripheral blood sample was collected from each donor, and TCR beta sequencing was performed on peripheral blood mononuclear cells. The Qiagen DNeasy Blood Extraction Kit was used to extract genomic DNA from the blood cell samples. Libraries were built with the immunoSEQ multiplex PCR assay. For the multiplex PCR, a mixture combining 60 forward primers for TCR Vbeta segments and 13 reverse primers for TCR Jbeta segments was used. The CDR3 region of rearranged TCR beta genes was amplified from genomic DNA by a multiplex PCR assay. The amplified TCR beta libraries were sequenced on the Illumina HiSeq System as 87-base-pair reads. Per the source publication's procedure: A later analysis tallied 75 million to 95 million unique TCR beta chains across the 660 or so repertoires, and some 12 million of those chains were shared by two or more donors. A nearest-neighbor algorithm error-corrected the raw reads and collapsed the reads into unique sequences, merging closely related sequences to remove PCR and sequencing errors. CDR3 sequences were aligned to IMGT reference sequences to assign V, D and J gene segments. Each retained sequence needed at least a six-nucleotide match to both a V gene segment and a J gene segment. Rearrangements were classified as productive when the CDR3 lacked stop codons and remained in frame with V and J, and all other rearrangements were classified as non-productive. Following IMGT convention, CDR3 was defined as the stretch from the second conserved V-encoded cysteine to the conserved J-encoded phenylalanine. The earlier analysis of about 640 of the donors excluded any sequence lacking an unambiguous match to a single V gene segment. An earlier analysis of 587 of the donors called V segments functional above 56.7% productive rearrangements and segregating when the between-donor standard deviation exceeded 5%. To diagnose cytomegalovirus status from the catalog of TCR beta chain sequences, a statistical classification framework was built. In a later analysis, TCR nucleotide sequences were compared against IMGT/GENE-DB human TR gene sequences so that V and J genes could be assigned. A later analysis assigned CDR3 sequences and most-parsimonious VDJ recombination scenarios with the TCRdist pipeline. A later analysis defined each TCR beta chain by its CDR3 amino acid sequence plus V-gene family, and excluded reads lacking a unique V-gene family. In a later analysis, some 600 highly shared, low-generation-probability nucleotide sequences were removed to address suspected cross-contamination and a sequencing artifact. In a later analysis, a clonal expansion index was calculated for each public chain from normalized within-repertoire ranks of inferred template counts. In a later analysis, generation probabilities were computed with a VDJ recombination model fitted to out-of-frame rearrangements, and the resulting probabilities were checked against IGoR. In a later analysis, hypergeometric tests were used to score TCR-TCR, TCR-HLA and TCR-CMV co-occurrence, with a repertoire-size bias correction applied to TCR pairs. To estimate false discovery rates, a later analysis permuted the HLA or CMV assignments 20 times. In a later analysis, co-occurring TCRs were grouped with DBSCAN, and TCRdist sequence similarity was added when clustering was performed within HLA-allele-positive subsets. For co-occurrence clustering, repertoires with fewer than 30,000 or more than 120,000 public chains were excluded, along with 5 or 6 repertoires with anomalous nucleotide sharing. TCRdb's version of the immuneACCESS table is confined to in-frame rearrangements and falls short of the full clone set. An unresolved V gene accounts for under half of the shortfall where checked; the remainder is of unknown origin. V and J calls and clone size are those listed in that table; D and trimming were worked out from the DNA. For this sample the table gives 150,000 or so clones, of which 74% were detected only once. The ten largest clones represent roughly 2% of the sample.

CDR1 and CDR2 are read off the germline V gene as SGHVS and FNYEAQ. The CDR3 has 14 amino acids, counting the end cysteine and phenylalanine. The kept DNA is CDR3 alone, 42 bases in frame from the first base. The germline V end is reduced by 5 bases and the J end by 2 bases; junction bases left unmatched: 5. The sample consisted of PBMCs. The rearrangement combines TRBV7-6 with TRBJ2-7, with 8 bases aligning to TRBD1. This receptor was taken from a young man in good health and CMV-seronegative. The DNA sequence is given as TGTGCCAGCAGCCAAGGACAGGGAACCTACGAGCAGTACTTC. This encodes CASSQGQGTYEQYF. Full variable domain (CDR3 extended with the reference TRBV7-6 and TRBJ2-7 proteins): GAGVSQSPRYKVTKRGQDVALRCDPISGHVSLYWYRQALGQGPEFLTYFNYEAQQDKSGLPNDRFSAERPEGSISTLTIQRTEQRDSAMYRCASSQGQGTYEQYFGPGTRLTVT.